The source of this T cell receptor beta chain is a study of T cells in Graves' hyperthyroidism and ophthalmopathy. Study conclusions and caveats: Using 13 V-J features, a model discriminated ophthalmopathy from stable hyperthyroidism. Most thyroid-expanded clonotypes above 0.001 were also found in blood.

V lost 0 bases, J lost 2 bases, and 3 bases stayed unmatched. CDR3 length: 17 amino acids. The germline V gene encodes CDR1 SGHRS and CDR2 YFSETQ. The diagnostic basis comprised clinical symptoms, serum thyroxine and TRAb, thyroid ultrasound and orbital computed tomography. TCR beta CDR3 regions were amplified from RNA transcripts. Using the HTBI primer set, a first-round RT-PCR was run on the TCR CDR3. In TCRdb, the multiplex PCR reads were re-called with MiXCR into one record per CDR3 protein. This table has under 650,000 distinct CDR3 sequences, roughly 15% appearing once. Ten or more counts support this clonotype. Its antigen is still unknown.

The source of this sequence is a woman aged 25 to 39 with Graves' hyperthyroidism. J is TRBJ2-6 and V is TRBV5-1; 9 bases line up with TRBD2. Input material: blood. The DNA for the CDR3 is TGCGCCAGCAGCTTGGTGATAGCGGGAGCTGGGGCCAACGTCCTGACTTTC. It specifies CASSLVIAGAGANVLTF.